This TCR beta chain derives from a study of blood T cell repertoires in COVID-19. As for the study in general: The United States, Italy and Spain supplied acute and convalescent COVID-19 samples. PBMCs, B-cell-depleted T cells, or T cells were the source of the cDNA or gDNA that made up the material.

CDR3 length: 12 amino acids. Germline V CDR1 and CDR2: SGHAT, FQNNGV. V lost 7 bases to trimming and J lost 3 bases, with 8 bases between them. Cohort 3 recovered donors had two negative PCRs, clearance, or symptom resolution. The data were produced by immunoSEQ multiplex PCR, yet TCRdb's version contains in-frame clones alone and is incomplete. This sample carries hundreds of thousands of clones, roughly nine tenths of them seen once, and the ten largest clones take around 2.5%. This chain joins TRBV11-2 and TRBJ2-3, with D unclear. The sample consisted of PBMCs or T cells enriched from blood (not recorded which). The receptor comes from a man in his sixties who had recovered from COVID-19. CDR3 protein: CASTPLTDTQYF. Here the CDR3 DNA reads TGTGCCAGCACCCCTCTTACAGATACGCAGTATTTT.